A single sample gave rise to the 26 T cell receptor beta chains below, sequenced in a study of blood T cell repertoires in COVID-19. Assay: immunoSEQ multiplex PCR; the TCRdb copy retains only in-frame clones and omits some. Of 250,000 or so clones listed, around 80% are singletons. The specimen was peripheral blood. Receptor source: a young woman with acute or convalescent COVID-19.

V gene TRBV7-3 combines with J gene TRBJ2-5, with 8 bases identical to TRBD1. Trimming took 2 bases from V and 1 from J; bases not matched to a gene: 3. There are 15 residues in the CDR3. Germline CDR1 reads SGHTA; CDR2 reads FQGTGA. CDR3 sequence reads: CASSLGDRSQETQYF. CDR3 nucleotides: TGTGCCAGCAGCTTAGGGGACAGGTCCCAAGAGACCCAGTACTTC.

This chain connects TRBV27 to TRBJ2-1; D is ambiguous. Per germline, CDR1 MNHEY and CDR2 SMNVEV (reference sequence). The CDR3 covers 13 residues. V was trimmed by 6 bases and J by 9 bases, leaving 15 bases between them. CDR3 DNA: TGTGCCAGCAGGCTCTCTCTGAGTAGTGAGCAGTTCTTC. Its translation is CASRLSLSSEQFF.

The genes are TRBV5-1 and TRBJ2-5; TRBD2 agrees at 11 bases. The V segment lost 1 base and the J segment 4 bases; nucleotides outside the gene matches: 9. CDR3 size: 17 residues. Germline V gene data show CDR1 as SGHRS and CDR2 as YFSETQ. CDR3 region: CASSLYSGRAMTETQYF. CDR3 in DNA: TGCGCCAGCAGCTTGTATAGCGGGAGGGCCATGACAGAGACCCAGTACTTC.

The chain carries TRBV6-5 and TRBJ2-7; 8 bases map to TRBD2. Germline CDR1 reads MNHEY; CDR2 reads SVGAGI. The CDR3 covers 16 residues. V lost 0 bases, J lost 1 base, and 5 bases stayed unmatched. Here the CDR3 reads CASSYSASGYSYEQYF. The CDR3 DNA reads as TGTGCCAGCAGTTACTCGGCTAGCGGGTATTCCTACGAGCAGTACTTC.

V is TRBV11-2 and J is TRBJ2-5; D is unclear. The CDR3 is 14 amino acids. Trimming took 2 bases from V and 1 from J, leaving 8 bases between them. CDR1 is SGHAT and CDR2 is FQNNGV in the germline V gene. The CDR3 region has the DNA TGTGCCAGCAGCTTAATCGAGGTCCAAGAGACCCAGTACTTC. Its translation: CASSLIEVQETQYF.

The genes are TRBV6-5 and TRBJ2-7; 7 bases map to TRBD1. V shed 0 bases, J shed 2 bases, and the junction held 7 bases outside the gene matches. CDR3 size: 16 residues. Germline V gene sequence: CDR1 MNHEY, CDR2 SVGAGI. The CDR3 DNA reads TGTGCCAGCAGTTACTCGACGGGACAGCTGACCTACGAGCAGTACTTC. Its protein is CASSYSTGQLTYEQYF.

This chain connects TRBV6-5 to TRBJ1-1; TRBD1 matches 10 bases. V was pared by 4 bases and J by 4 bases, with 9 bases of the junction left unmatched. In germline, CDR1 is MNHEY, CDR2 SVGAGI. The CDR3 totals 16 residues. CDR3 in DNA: TGTGCCAGCAGTTCACCCAGACAGGGGGCGGGCACTGAAGCTTTCTTT. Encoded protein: CASSSPRQGAGTEAFF.

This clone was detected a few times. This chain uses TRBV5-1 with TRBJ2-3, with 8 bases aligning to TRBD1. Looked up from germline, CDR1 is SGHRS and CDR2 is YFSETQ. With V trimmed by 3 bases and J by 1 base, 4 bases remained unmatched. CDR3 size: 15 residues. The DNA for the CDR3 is TGCGCCAGCAGCTCAGGGGGCGCGGGCACAGATACGCAGTATTTT. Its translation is CASSSGGAGTDTQYF.

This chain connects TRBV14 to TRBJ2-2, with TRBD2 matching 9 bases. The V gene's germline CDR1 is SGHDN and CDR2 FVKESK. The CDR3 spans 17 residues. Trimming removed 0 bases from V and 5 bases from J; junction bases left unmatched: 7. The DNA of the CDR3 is TGTGCCAGCAGCCAAGAGCTCGGTCTAGCGGGAACCGGGGAGCTGTTTTTT. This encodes CASSQELGLAGTGELFF.

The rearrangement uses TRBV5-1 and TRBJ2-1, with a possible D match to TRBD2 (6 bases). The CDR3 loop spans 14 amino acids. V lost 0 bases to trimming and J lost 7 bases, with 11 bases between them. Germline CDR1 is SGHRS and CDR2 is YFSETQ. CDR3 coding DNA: TGCGCCAGCAGCTTGGGGCGGGATCGGAATGAGCAGTTCTTC. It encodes CASSLGRDRNEQFF.

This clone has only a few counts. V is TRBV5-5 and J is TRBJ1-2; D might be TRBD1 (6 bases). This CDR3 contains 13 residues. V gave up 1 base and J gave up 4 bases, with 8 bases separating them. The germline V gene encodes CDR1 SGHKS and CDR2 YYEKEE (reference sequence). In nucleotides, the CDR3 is TGTGCCAGCAGCTTGACAGGGAGCTATGGCTACACCTTC. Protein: CASSLTGSYGYTF.

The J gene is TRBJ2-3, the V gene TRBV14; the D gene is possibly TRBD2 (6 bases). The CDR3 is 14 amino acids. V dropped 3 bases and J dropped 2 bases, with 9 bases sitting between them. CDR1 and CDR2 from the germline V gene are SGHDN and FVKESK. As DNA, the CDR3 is TGTGCCAGCAGCCACGGGACTCCCACAGATACGCAGTATTTT. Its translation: CASSHGTPTDTQYF. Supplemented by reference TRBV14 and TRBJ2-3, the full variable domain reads EAGVTQFPSHSVIEKGQTVTLRCDPISGHDNLYWYRRVMGKEIKFLLHFVKESKQDESGMPNNRFLAERTGGTYSTLKVQPAELEDSGVYFCASSHGTPTDTQYFGPGTRLTVL.

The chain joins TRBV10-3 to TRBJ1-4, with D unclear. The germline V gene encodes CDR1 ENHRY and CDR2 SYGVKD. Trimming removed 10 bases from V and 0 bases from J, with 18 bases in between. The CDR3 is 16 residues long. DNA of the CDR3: TGTGCCACAACCGTGCAGGCCCTTGCAACTAATGAAAAACTGTTTTTT. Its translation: CATTVQALATNEKLFF.

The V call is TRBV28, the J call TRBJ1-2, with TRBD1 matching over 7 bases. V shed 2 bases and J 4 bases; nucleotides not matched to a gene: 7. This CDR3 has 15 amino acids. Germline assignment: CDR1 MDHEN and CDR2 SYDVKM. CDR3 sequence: CASSLKVAGGYGYTF. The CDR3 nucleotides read TGTGCCAGCAGTTTAAAGGTGGCAGGGGGCTATGGCTACACCTTC.

The CDR3 DNA sequence: TGTGCCAGCAGACCTAGGGGACAGGGTGTAGGTGAGCAGTTCTTC. It translates to CASRPRGQGVGEQFF. This chain joins TRBV6-2 or TRBV6-3 and TRBJ2-1; 9 positions match TRBD1. The germline gives CDR1 MNHEY, CDR2 SVGEGT. V lost 6 bases to trimming and J lost 9 bases; unmatched junction nucleotides: 12. The CDR3 totals 15 residues.

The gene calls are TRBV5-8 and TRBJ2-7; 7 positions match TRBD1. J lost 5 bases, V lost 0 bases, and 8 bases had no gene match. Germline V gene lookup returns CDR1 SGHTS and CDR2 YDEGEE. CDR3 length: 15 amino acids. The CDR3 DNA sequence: TGTGCCAGCAGCTTGGAGGTCAGGGGGTTCCACGAGCAGTACTTC. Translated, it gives CASSLEVRGFHEQYF.

The CDR3 sequence is CASSPAASGRDTQYF. The DNA for the CDR3 is TGCGCCAGCAGCCCGGCGGCTAGCGGGAGGGATACGCAGTATTTT. The V gene is TRBV5-1, the J gene TRBJ2-3, with 11 bases fitting TRBD2. Per the germline V gene, CDR1 is SGHRS and CDR2 is YFSETQ. V dropped 4 bases and J dropped 6; count of bases not matched to a gene: 7. The CDR3 runs 15 residues.

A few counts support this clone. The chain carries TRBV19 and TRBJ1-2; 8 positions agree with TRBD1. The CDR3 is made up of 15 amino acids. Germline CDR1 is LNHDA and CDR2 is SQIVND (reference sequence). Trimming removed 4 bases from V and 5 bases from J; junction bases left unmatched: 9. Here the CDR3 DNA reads TGTGCCAGTAGTAATCCGGGGACAGGCCTGTATGGCTACACCTTC. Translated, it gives CASSNPGTGLYGYTF.

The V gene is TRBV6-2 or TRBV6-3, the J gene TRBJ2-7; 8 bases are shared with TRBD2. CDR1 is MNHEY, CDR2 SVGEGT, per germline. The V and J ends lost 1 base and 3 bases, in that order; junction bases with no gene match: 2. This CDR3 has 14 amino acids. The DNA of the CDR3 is TGTGCCAGCAGTTACTTAAGCGGGAGCTACGAGCAGTACTTC. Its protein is CASSYLSGSYEQYF.

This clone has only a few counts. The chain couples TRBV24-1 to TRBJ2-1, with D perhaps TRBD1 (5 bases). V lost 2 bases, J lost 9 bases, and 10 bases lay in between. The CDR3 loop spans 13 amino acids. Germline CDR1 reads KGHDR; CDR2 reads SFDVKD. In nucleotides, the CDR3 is TGTGCCACCAGTGATTCAGGGATGCGTGAGCAGTTCTTC. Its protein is CATSDSGMREQFF.

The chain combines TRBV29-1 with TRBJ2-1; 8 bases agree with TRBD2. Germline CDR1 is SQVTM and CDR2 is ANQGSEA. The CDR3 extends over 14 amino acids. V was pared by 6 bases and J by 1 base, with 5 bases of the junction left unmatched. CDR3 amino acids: CSVGAGESYNEQFF. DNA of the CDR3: TGCAGCGTCGGAGCGGGAGAATCCTACAATGAGCAGTTCTTC.

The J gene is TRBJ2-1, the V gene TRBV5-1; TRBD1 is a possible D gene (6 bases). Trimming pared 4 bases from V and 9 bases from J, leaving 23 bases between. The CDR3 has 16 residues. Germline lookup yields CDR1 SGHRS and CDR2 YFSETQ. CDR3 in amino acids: CASSHGTSLTVGEQFF. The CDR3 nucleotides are TGCGCCAGCAGCCACGGGACAAGTCTTACGGTGGGTGAGCAGTTCTTC. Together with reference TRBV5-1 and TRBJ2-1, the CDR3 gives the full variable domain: KAGVTQTPRYLIKTRGQQVTLSCSPISGHRSVSWYQQTPGQGLQFLFEYFSETQRNKGNFPGRFSGRQFSNSRSEMNVSTLELGDSALYLCASSHGTSLTVGEQFFGPGTRLTVL.

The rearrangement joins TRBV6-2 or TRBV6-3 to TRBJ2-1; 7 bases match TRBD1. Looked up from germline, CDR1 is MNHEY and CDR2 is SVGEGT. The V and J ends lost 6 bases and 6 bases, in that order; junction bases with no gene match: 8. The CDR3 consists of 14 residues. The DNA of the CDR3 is TGTGCCAGCAGCCGACAGGGTCCCCCCAATGAGCAGTTCTTC. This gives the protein CASSRQGPPNEQFF.

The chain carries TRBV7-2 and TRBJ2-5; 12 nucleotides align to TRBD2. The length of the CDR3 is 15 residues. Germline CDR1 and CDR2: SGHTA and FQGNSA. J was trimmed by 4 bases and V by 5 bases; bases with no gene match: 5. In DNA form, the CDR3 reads TGTGCCAGCAGCCTACCGACTAGCGGGAGAGAGACCCAGTACTTC. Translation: CASSLPTSGRETQYF.

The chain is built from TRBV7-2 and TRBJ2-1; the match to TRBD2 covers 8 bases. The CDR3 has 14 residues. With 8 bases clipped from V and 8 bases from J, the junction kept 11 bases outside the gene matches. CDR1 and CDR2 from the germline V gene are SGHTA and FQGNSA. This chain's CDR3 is CASRGGFNVDEQFF. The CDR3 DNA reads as TGTGCCAGCCGGGGGGGGTTTAATGTTGATGAGCAGTTCTTC.

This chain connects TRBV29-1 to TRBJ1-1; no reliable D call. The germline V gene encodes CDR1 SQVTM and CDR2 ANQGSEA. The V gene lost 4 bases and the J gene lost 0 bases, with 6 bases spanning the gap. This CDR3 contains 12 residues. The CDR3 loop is CSVVQVNTEAFF. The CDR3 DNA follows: TGCAGCGTTGTTCAGGTGAACACTGAAGCTTTCTTT.